The rows below give T cell receptor beta chains drawn from one sample of a study of T cell repertoires and leukemia-associated antigens. These receptors have no known antigen. TCRdb analysed the 5' RACE reads with MiXCR anew, one entry per CDR3 protein. The sample carries 13,000 to 15,000 distinct CDR3 sequences, approximately 38% recorded once. The sample comprised CD3+ T cells sorted from blood and cultured. The receptors were gathered from a female donor in good health. Each CDR3 is given with its conserved first and last residue. D genes are given only for firm matches. Expanded clones are given a class, and other clones once, few, many or no size at all.

V,size,D,J,length,CDR3,DNA
TRBV20-1,.,TRBD2,TRBJ2-3,16,CSARDREGYGTDTQYF,TGCAGTGCTAGAGATCGGGAGGGCTATGGCACAGATACGCAGTATTTT
TRBV20-1,.,.,TRBJ2-2,13,CSASRGEAGELFF,TGCAGTGCTAGTCGGGGCGAGGCCGGGGAGCTGTTTTTT
TRBV20-1,.,TRBD2,TRBJ2-1,15,CSARAGTSGFAEQFF,TGCAGTGCTAGGGCCGGGACTAGCGGGTTCGCCGAGCAGTTCTTC
TRBV20-1,medium-sized,TRBD2,TRBJ2-5,13,CSSRDYLLETQYF,TGCAGTAGCCGGGACTACCTATTAGAGACCCAGTACTTC
TRBV29-1,.,TRBD2,TRBJ2-1,11,CSVGLGNEQFF,TGCAGCGTGGGACTAGGGAATGAGCAGTTCTTC
TRBV27,many,.,TRBJ2-7,15,CASSLILGKGSEQYF,TGTGCCAGCAGTTTAATATTGGGGAAAGGGAGCGAGCAGTACTTC
TRBV5-1,medium-sized,TRBD1,TRBJ2-1,15,CASSGGQGTYNEQFF,TGCGCCAGCAGCGGGGGACAGGGCACCTACAATGAGCAGTTCTTC
TRBV7-2,.,TRBD2,TRBJ2-3,16,CASSLLTGGRLDTQYF,TGTGCCAGCAGCTTACTGACTGGCGGGAGATTGGATACGCAGTATTTT
TRBV25-1,.,.,TRBJ2-5,16,CASSSSGTQKAVTQYF,TGTGCCAGCAGTTCTTCCGGGACCCAAAAAGCGGTGACCCAGTACTTC
TRBV5-1,medium-sized,.,TRBJ2-5,12,CASSLIGETQYF,TGCGCCAGCAGCTTAATTGGGGAGACCCAGTACTTC
TRBV13,many,.,TRBJ2-1,14,CASSLGPGGNEQFF,TGTGCCAGCAGCTTAGGCCCGGGTGGGAATGAGCAGTTCTTC
TRBV24-1,medium-sized,TRBD2,TRBJ2-7,15,CATSEGLAGTYEQYF,TGTGCCACCAGTGAAGGACTAGCGGGAACCTACGAGCAGTACTTC
TRBV7-6,.,.,TRBJ2-6,14,CTSSLGSGVNVLTF,TGTACCAGCAGCTTAGGATCTGGGGTCAACGTCCTGACTTTC
TRBV18,many,.,TRBJ2-7,12,CASSGAGSLQYF,TGTGCCAGCTCCGGGGCGGGGTCGCTACAGTACTTC
TRBV7-9,many,.,TRBJ2-6,17,CASSQKSRSSGANVLTF,TGTGCCAGCAGCCAAAAATCCCGTTCGTCTGGGGCCAACGTCCTGACTTTC
TRBV9,.,.,TRBJ1-2,12,CASNVDSYGYTF,TGTGCCAGCAACGTAGACAGTTATGGCTACACCTTC
TRBV7-9,many,TRBD1,TRBJ1-1,16,CASSLGPGQPTAEAFF,TGTGCCAGCAGCTTAGGGCCGGGACAGCCCACGGCTGAAGCTTTCTTT
TRBV5-1,many,.,TRBJ2-7,11,CASSSAYEQYF,TGCGCCAGCAGCTCCGCCTACGAGCAGTACTTC
TRBV3-1,medium-sized,.,TRBJ1-1,14,CASTRQRMNTEAFF,TGTGCCAGCACCCGACAGAGAATGAACACTGAAGCTTTCTTT
TRBV25-1,medium-sized,.,TRBJ2-5,17,CASSEASGGPYQETQYF,TGTGCCAGCAGTGAAGCCAGCGGAGGGCCTTACCAAGAGACCCAGTACTTC
TRBV20-1,.,TRBD1,TRBJ2-7,13,CSAAGTGGLEQYF,TGCAGTGCTGCCGGGACAGGGGGCCTCGAGCAGTACTTC
TRBV2,many,.,TRBJ2-1,14,CASRYLSSYNEQFF,TGTGCCAGCAGGTATCTGAGCTCCTACAATGAGCAGTTCTTC
TRBV20-1,.,TRBD1,TRBJ2-7,15,CSARGPGQAAYEQYF,TGCAGTGCCCGGGGGCCGGGACAGGCCGCCTACGAGCAGTACTTC
TRBV7-9,.,TRBD2,TRBJ2-7,14,CASSPLAGEYEQYF,TGTGCCAGCAGCCCACTAGCGGGAGAGTACGAGCAGTACTTC
TRBV7-3,many,TRBD2,TRBJ2-1,15,CASSLGLAPGNEQFF,TGTGCCAGCAGCCTCGGACTAGCGCCAGGCAATGAGCAGTTCTTC
TRBV5-1,.,.,TRBJ2-2,16,CASTNTGTEDTGELFF,TGCGCCAGCACAAACACCGGGACGGAAGACACCGGGGAGCTGTTTTTT
TRBV13,medium-sized,.,TRBJ1-1,13,CASSAEINTEAFF,TGTGCCAGCAGCGCAGAAATTAACACTGAAGCTTTCTTT
TRBV5-1,.,TRBD1,TRBJ1-1,14,CASSSWTGGTEAFF,TGCGCCAGCAGCTCCTGGACAGGGGGGACTGAAGCTTTCTTT
TRBV20-1,.,TRBD1,TRBJ1-1,11,CSVSGTGGAFF,TGCAGTGTGTCCGGGACAGGCGGAGCTTTCTTT
TRBV12-3/TRBV12-4,once,.,TRBJ2-7,13,CASSLATSYEQYF,TGTGCCAGCAGTTTAGCCACTTCCTACGAGCAGTACTTC
TRBV12-3/TRBV12-4,medium-sized,.,TRBJ2-7,14,CASSYGTKSYEQYF,TGTGCCAGCAGTTACGGGACAAAGAGCTACGAGCAGTACTTC
TRBV10-3,.,.,TRBJ2-7,13,CAVAGQASYEQYF,TGTGCCGTTGCGGGACAAGCCTCCTACGAGCAGTACTTC
TRBV6-5,few,.,TRBJ1-3,14,CASSPAFSGNTIYF,TGTGCCAGCAGTCCAGCATTCTCTGGAAACACCATATATTTT
TRBV5-1,.,TRBD2,TRBJ2-1,19,CASSQGTSGSYRSYNEQFF,TGCGCCAGCAGCCAAGGGACTAGCGGGAGTTACCGCTCCTACAATGAGCAGTTCTTC
TRBV12-3/TRBV12-4,.,TRBD1,TRBJ1-1,15,CASSLLDRLNTEAFF,TGTGCCAGCAGTTTGTTGGACAGGCTGAACACTGAGGCTTTCTTT
TRBV11-1,medium-sized,TRBD1,TRBJ2-1,14,CASSSDRVPGEQFF,TGTGCCAGCAGCTCGGACAGGGTACCGGGTGAGCAGTTCTTC
TRBV20-1,few,TRBD2,TRBJ2-5,15,CSATTSGRAEETQYF,TGCAGTGCTACGACTAGCGGGAGGGCCGAAGAGACCCAGTACTTC
TRBV7-8,few,.,TRBJ2-3,14,CASSLDRFTDTQYF,TGTGCCAGCAGCTTAGACAGATTCACAGATACGCAGTATTTT
TRBV3-1,.,TRBD2,TRBJ2-1,18,CASSPPSKGGRVNNEQFF,TGTGCCAGCAGCCCCCCCTCGAAGGGCGGGAGGGTGAACAATGAGCAGTTCTTC
TRBV7-3,once,.,TRBJ2-1,13,CASSLAPGYEQFF,TGTGCCAGCAGCTTAGCTCCCGGGTATGAGCAGTTCTTC
TRBV5-1,few,.,TRBJ2-7,13,CASSFDGPGEQYF,TGCGCCAGCAGCTTTGACGGTCCGGGGGAGCAGTACTTC
TRBV28,many,.,TRBJ2-1,18,CASSFQLGPRKSYNEQFF,TGTGCCAGCAGTTTTCAGTTGGGGCCGAGAAAGTCCTACAATGAGCAGTTCTTC
TRBV20-1,.,.,TRBJ1-2,14,CSARDTGDSAGYTF,TGCAGTGCTAGAGATACAGGTGATTCGGCTGGCTACACCTTC
TRBV29-1,.,.,TRBJ1-1,14,CSVGVVGASTEAFF,TGCAGCGTTGGAGTTGTTGGGGCATCCACTGAAGCCTTCTTT
TRBV5-1,.,.,TRBJ2-7,14,CASSHRTYYYEQYF,TGCGCCAGCAGCCATAGGACGTATTACTACGAGCAGTACTTC
TRBV2,.,.,TRBJ2-2,15,CASRQGRGYAGELFF,TGTGCCAGCAGACAGGGAAGGGGGTACGCCGGGGAGCTGTTTTTT
TRBV12-3/TRBV12-4,.,.,TRBJ2-3,16,CASRVASDLSTDTQYF,TGTGCCAGCAGGGTGGCTAGCGACCTAAGCACAGATACGCAGTATTTT
TRBV18,many,TRBD1,TRBJ2-3,17,CASSPIGTGSIGDTQYF,TGTGCCAGCTCACCGATAGGGACAGGAAGCATAGGAGATACGCAGTATTTT
TRBV7-9,.,.,TRBJ2-1,13,CASSSGAWNEQFF,TGTGCCAGCAGCTCAGGGGCGTGGAATGAGCAGTTCTTC
TRBV11-1,many,.,TRBJ2-2,14,CASSSSRIAGELFF,TGTGCCAGCAGCTCTTCGCGAATCGCCGGGGAGCTGTTTTTT
TRBV14,few,TRBD1,TRBJ1-1,16,CASSQEGQGRGTEAFF,TGTGCCAGCAGCCAAGAGGGACAGGGGCGAGGGACTGAAGCTTTCTTT